This TCR beta chain was retrieved from a study of T cells after yellow fever vaccination. Study-wide background: Fractions of limited cellularity were prepared by means of SMART-Seq v4 Ultra Low Input. Whole-study results and caveats: CD4 and CD8 compartments shared a small share of clonotypes.

The CDR3 has 15 residues. J lost 3 bases, V lost 1 base, and 4 bases had no gene match. Germline V gene data show CDR1 as DFQATT and CDR2 as SNEGSKA (reference sequence). In TCRdb, the 5' RACE reads were re-called with MiXCR into one record per CDR3 protein. The sample contains about 550,000 distinct CDR3 sequences, roughly a fifth of which appear only once. Concerning this clonotype: As yet, its antigen is unknown.

The chain recombines TRBV20-1 with TRBJ2-7; TRBD2 agrees at 12 bases. The source is a man aged 25 to 45 who received the YFV17D yellow fever vaccine. The sample in question was PBMCs, obtained 15 days after the yellow fever booster vaccination. This CDR3 is CSARVGTSGFYEQYF. The CDR3 DNA follows: TGCAGTGCTAGAGTCGGGACTAGCGGGTTCTACGAGCAGTACTTC.